Each of the 15 T cell receptor beta chains below was sequenced from the same sample in a study of cytomegalovirus exposure and HLA in healthy donors. The PCR ran on 60 Vbeta and 13 Jbeta primers. The repertoire was sequenced with immunoSEQ multiplex PCR; TCRdb's copy has only in-frame clones and lacks some. In the table there are 100,000 to 150,000 clones, about 73% of which are singletons. The sample comprised PBMCs. These receptors were obtained from a human donor in good health.

The chain has TRBV10-3 and TRBJ2-1; D ambiguous. V lost 3 bases and J 10 bases, leaving 10 bases between the germline ends. This CDR3 comprises 12 residues. Germline V gene sequence: CDR1 ENHRY, CDR2 SYGVKD. The CDR3 coding sequence is TGTGCCATCAGTGACGAGTTGAGGGAGCAGTTCTTC. Translated, it gives CAISDELREQFF.

The chain employs TRBV30 and TRBJ1-4; the match to TRBD1 covers 8 bases. Germline V CDR1 and CDR2: GTSNPN, SVGIG (reference sequence). The CDR3 runs 12 residues. With 6 bases clipped from V and 7 bases from J, the junction kept 4 bases outside the gene matches. The CDR3: CACPGTGEKLFF. CDR3 coding DNA: TGTGCCTGCCCGGGGACAGGTGAAAAACTGTTTTTT.

V usage is TRBV5-1 and J usage is TRBJ1-1; TRBD1 agrees at 7 bases. The CDR3 length is 15 residues. The V segment lost 5 bases and the J segment 6 bases; nucleotides outside the gene matches: 13. In germline, CDR1 is SGHRS, CDR2 YFSETQ. The CDR3, as DNA: TGCGCCAGCAGTCAAAGGACAGGAAATTTCGCTGAAGCTTTCTTT. This codes for CASSQRTGNFAEAFF.

V gene TRBV12-5 combines with J gene TRBJ2-1, with D hard to call. With 1 base removed from V and 2 bases from J, the gap between germline ends came to 3 bases. This CDR3 has 13 residues. Germline V gene data show CDR1 as LGHNT and CDR2 as FRNRAP. CDR3 DNA sequence: TGTGCTAGTGGTTTGGCTGCCTACAATGAGCAGTTCTTC. This codes for CASGLAAYNEQFF.

The chain recombines TRBV5-6 with TRBJ1-2; TRBD1 matches at 8 bases. Germline loops: CDR1 SGHDT, CDR2 YYEEEE. Trimming at V came to 4 bases and at J to 4 bases, leaving 9 bases not matched to a gene. The CDR3 runs 15 residues. CDR3 nucleotides: TGTGCCAGCAGCCGGGACAGGACCCCCTCCTATGGCTACACCTTC. Amino acid sequence: CASSRDRTPSYGYTF.

The V gene is TRBV7-9, the J gene TRBJ2-7, with TRBD2 identical over 12 bases. The germline CDR1 and CDR2 sequences are SEHNR and FQNEAQ (reference sequence). The CDR3 covers 15 residues. The junction had 4 bases not matched to a gene; V was cut back by 5 bases and J by 2 bases. The CDR3 loop is CASSVTSGRTYEQYF. CDR3 DNA sequence: TGTGCCAGCAGCGTGACTAGCGGGAGAACCTACGAGCAGTACTTC.

The J gene is TRBJ2-1, the V gene TRBV9; 7 bases align to TRBD2. The germline V gene encodes CDR1 SGDLS and CDR2 YYNGEE. This CDR3 has 15 residues. V trimming: 0 bases; J trimming: 3 bases; junction bases outside the gene matches: 3. CDR3 sequence: CASSVEGLFYNEQFF. The CDR3 nucleotides are TGTGCCAGCAGCGTAGAGGGACTATTCTACAATGAGCAGTTCTTC.

The rearrangement uses TRBV6-5 and TRBJ2-2, with 14 nucleotides matching TRBD2. V lost 4 bases to trimming and J lost 6 bases; unmatched junction nucleotides: 1. The CDR3 extends over 15 amino acids. Germline V gene data show CDR1 as MNHEY and CDR2 as SVGAGI. The CDR3 bases are TGTGCCAGCAGTTCGGGACTAGCGGGAGCCGGGGAGCTGTTTTTT. The encoded protein is CASSSGLAGAGELFF.

The rearrangement links TRBV5-1 to TRBJ1-1; 11 nucleotides match TRBD1. V dropped 0 bases and J dropped 6; count of bases not matched to a gene: 4. The germline gives CDR1 SGHRS, CDR2 YFSETQ. The CDR3 has 15 amino acids. The CDR3 DNA follows: TGCGCCAGCAGCTTGGAAGGACAGGGGGCCTCTGAAGCTTTCTTT. This encodes CASSLEGQGASEAFF.

This sequence joins TRBV28 and TRBJ2-4; 7 bases align to TRBD1. Trimming cost V 3 bases and J 4 bases; bases outside gene matches: 3. The CDR3 is 14 residues long. Germline CDR1 is MDHEN and CDR2 is SYDVKM. Here the CDR3 reads CASSFDRVKNIQYF. In DNA form, the CDR3 reads TGTGCCAGCAGTTTTGACAGGGTTAAAAACATTCAGTACTTC.

The rearrangement links TRBV30 to TRBJ2-7, with D possibly being TRBD2 (5 bases). V was pared by 3 bases and J by 6 bases, with 12 bases between. Germline CDR1 and CDR2: GTSNPN and SVGIG (reference sequence). The CDR3 sequence is 12 residues long. The CDR3 coding sequence is TGTGCCTGGAGCCTCAAGGGAGTCGAGCAGTACTTC. Its protein is CAWSLKGVEQYF.

This sequence joins TRBV5-4 and TRBJ2-4; no firm D call. The CDR3 length is 14 residues. Trimming left V 0 bases short and J 3 bases short, with 7 bases between. Germline CDR1 and CDR2: SGHNT and YYREEE (reference sequence). This chain's CDR3 is CASSLGPDKNIQYF. The CDR3 nucleotides read TGTGCCAGCAGCTTGGGCCCAGACAAAAACATTCAGTACTTC.

A word on this clone: The sample contains more than one DNA sequence encoding this CDR3. This chain joins TRBV29-1 and TRBJ2-2; D possibly corresponds to TRBD1 (5 bases). Between the trimmed V and J ends, which lost 6 bases and 1 base, there was a span of 9 bases. The germline V gene encodes CDR1 SQVTM and CDR2 ANQGSEA. The CDR3 has 13 residues. The CDR3 region is CSVDTGNTGELFF. The CDR3, as DNA: TGCAGCGTGGACACAGGGAACACCGGGGAGCTGTTTTTT.

The chain recombines TRBV19 with TRBJ1-1, with D perhaps matching TRBD1 (5 bases). V was pared by 4 bases and J by 1 base, with 13 bases between. The CDR3 is 15 amino acids. Per germline, CDR1 LNHDA and CDR2 SQIVND (reference sequence). The CDR3 coding sequence is TGTGCCAGTAGTACCCCGGCAGGGCCGAACACTGAAGCTTTCTTT. Encoded protein: CASSTPAGPNTEAFF.

V gene TRBV21-1 combines with J gene TRBJ2-3; the D segment call TRBD1 is taken from the table without a DNA check. TRBV21-1 is assigned pseudogene status. The CDR3 has 16 amino acids. The chain's CDR3 is CASSKAAGKRTDTQYF. CDR3 sequence (DNA): TGTGCCAGCAGCAAAGCAGCAGGAAAACGCACAGATACGCAGTATTTT.